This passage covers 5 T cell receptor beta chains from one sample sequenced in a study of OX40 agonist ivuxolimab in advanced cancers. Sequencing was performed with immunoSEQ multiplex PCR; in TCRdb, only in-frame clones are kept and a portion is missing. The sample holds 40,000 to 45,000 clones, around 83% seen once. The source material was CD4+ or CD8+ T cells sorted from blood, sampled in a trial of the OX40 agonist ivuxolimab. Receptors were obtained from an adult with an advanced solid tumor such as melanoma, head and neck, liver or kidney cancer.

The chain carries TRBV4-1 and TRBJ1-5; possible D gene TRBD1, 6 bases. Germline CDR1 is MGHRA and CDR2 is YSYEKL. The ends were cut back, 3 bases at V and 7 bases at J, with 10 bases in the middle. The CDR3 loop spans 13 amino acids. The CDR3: CASSQSGVQPQHF. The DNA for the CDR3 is TGCGCCAGCAGCCAGTCAGGGGTACAGCCCCAGCATTTT.

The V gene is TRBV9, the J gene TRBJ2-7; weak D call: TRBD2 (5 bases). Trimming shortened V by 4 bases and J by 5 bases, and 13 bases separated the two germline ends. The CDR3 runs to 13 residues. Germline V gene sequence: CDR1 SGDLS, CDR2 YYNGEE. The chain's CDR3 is CASSPTSNNEQYF. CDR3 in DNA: TGTGCCAGCAGCCCTACTAGTAATAACGAGCAGTACTTC.

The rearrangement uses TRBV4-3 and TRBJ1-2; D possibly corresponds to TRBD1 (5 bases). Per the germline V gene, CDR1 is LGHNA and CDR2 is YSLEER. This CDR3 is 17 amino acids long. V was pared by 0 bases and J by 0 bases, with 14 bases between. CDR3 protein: CASSQERQFQANYGYTF. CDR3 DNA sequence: TGCGCCAGCAGCCAAGAAAGACAGTTCCAAGCTAACTATGGCTACACCTTC.

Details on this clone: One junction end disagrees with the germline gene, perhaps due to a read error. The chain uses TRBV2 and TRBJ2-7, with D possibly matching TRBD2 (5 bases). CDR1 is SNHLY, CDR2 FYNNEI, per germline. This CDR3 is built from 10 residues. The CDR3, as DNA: TGTGCCAGCAGCGGGAACGAGCAGTGCTTC. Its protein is CASSGNEQCF.

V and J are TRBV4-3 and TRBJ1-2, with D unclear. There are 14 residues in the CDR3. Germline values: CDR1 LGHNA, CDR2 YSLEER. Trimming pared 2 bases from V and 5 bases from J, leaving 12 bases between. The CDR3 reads CASSQSDLPYGYTF. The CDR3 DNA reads TGCGCCAGCAGCCAATCAGACTTACCATATGGCTACACCTTC.